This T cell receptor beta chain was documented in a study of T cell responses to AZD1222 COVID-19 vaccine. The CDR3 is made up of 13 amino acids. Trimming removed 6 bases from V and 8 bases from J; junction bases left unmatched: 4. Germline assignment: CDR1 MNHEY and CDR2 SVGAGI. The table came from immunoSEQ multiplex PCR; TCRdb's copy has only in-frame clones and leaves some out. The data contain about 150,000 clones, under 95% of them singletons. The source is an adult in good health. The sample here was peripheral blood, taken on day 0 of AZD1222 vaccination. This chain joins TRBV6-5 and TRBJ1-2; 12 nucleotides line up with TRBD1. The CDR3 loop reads CASRRGTGGGYTF. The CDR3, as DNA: TGTGCCAGCAGGCGCGGGACAGGGGGCGGCTACACCTTC.